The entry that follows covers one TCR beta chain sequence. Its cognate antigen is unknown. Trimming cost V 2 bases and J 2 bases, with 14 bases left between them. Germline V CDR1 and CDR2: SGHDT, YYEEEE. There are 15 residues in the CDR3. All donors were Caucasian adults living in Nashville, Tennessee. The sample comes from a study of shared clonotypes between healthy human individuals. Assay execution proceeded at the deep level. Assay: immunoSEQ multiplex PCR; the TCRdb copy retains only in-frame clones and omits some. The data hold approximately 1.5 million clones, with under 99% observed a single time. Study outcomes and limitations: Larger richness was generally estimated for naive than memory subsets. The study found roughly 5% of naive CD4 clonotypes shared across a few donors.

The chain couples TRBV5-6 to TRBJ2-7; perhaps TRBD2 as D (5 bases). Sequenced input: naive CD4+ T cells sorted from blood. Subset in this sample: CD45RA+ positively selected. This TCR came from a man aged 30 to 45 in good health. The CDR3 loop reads CASSFRRTGTYEQYF. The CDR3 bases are TGTGCCAGCAGCTTTCGCCGGACGGGAACCTACGAGCAGTACTTC.